The 7 T cell receptor beta chains listed next were all sequenced from one sample in a study of human T cells and chemical hapten exposure. This sample's time point: pre-sensitization, week 0. Treatment reported: therapeutic diphenylcyclopropenone sensitization with weekly scalp DPC. TCRdb recomputed calls from the RACE reads with MiXCR, one row per CDR3 protein. This table holds 200,000 to 300,000 distinct CDR3 sequences, 7% to 10% found once. The sample was whole blood, taken in connection with sensitization to the hapten diphenylcyclopropenone (DPC). Every receptor here comes from a middle-aged woman with alopecia areata. Some clones in this sample may be carry-over from other donors' samples.

The rearrangement links TRBV7-2 to TRBJ1-4, with D unresolved. V lost 2 bases to trimming and J lost 10 bases, with 11 bases between them. Germline-derived CDR1 and CDR2 are SGHTA and FQGNSA. This CDR3 comprises 13 residues. CDR3 DNA sequence: TGTGCCAGCAGCTTACTCGCAGGAGGAAAACTGTTTTTT. Encoded protein: CASSLLAGGKLFF.

This clonotype was seen a handful of times. The genes are TRBV24-1 and TRBJ1-1; 10 bases fit TRBD1. The CDR3 runs 17 residues. Per germline, CDR1 KGHDR and CDR2 SFDVKD. The trim removed 7 bases at V and 7 bases at J, leaving 17 bases unmatched. CDR3 region: CATRSRDRGRLGGEAFF. The DNA for the CDR3 is TGTGCCACCAGGTCCCGGGACAGGGGCCGGTTGGGTGGTGAAGCTTTCTTT.

This clonotype has ten or more counts. The chain couples TRBV4-1 to TRBJ2-7; 13 positions agree with TRBD2. The V segment lost 0 bases and the J segment 5 bases; nucleotides outside the gene matches: 10. The CDR3 spans 18 residues. Germline V gene sequence: CDR1 MGHRA, CDR2 YSYEKL. CDR3 in amino acids: CASSQDRPGLAGVDEQYF. CDR3 coding DNA: TGCGCCAGCAGCCAAGACAGACCTGGACTAGCGGGAGTGGACGAGCAGTACTTC.

This clonotype was picked up a small number of times. V and J are TRBV7-9 and TRBJ1-6, with D tentatively TRBD1 (5 bases). V was clipped by 10 bases and J by 7 bases, with 17 bases between them. Germline CDR1 reads SEHNR; CDR2 reads FQNEAQ (reference sequence). The CDR3 has 14 amino acids. The CDR3 spells CAISPDGGNSPLHF. The CDR3 region has the DNA TGTGCCATCTCTCCGGACGGGGGGAATTCACCCCTCCACTTT.

V usage is TRBV5-1 and J usage is TRBJ2-2, with D unresolved. This CDR3 region has 15 residues. CDR1 and CDR2 from the germline V gene are SGHRS and YFSETQ. V lost 1 base and J 0 bases, leaving 7 bases between the germline ends. CDR3 DNA: TGCGCCAGCAGCTTGAAGGCGACGAACACCGGGGAGCTGTTTTTT. As protein: CASSLKATNTGELFF. Full variable domain (outside the CDR3, taken from reference TRBV5-1 and TRBJ2-2): KAGVTQTPRYLIKTRGQQVTLSCSPISGHRSVSWYQQTPGQGLQFLFEYFSETQRNKGNFPGRFSGRQFSNSRSEMNVSTLELGDSALYLCASSLKATNTGELFFGEGSRLTVL.

This clonotype was found a few times. The rearrangement links TRBV7-6 to TRBJ1-4; D possibly corresponds to TRBD1 (5 bases). V was trimmed by 0 bases and J by 6 bases, leaving 14 bases between them. The CDR3 runs 16 residues. Germline CDR1 is SGHVS and CDR2 is FNYEAQ. The CDR3 loop is CASSLAGAGRDEKLFF. The CDR3 region has the DNA TGTGCCAGCAGCTTAGCTGGGGCAGGGAGGGATGAAAAACTGTTTTTT.

V is TRBV2 and J is TRBJ2-2; D unclear. Trimming removed 3 bases from V and 9 bases from J, with 8 bases in between. Germline CDR1 SNHLY, CDR2 FYNNEI. This CDR3 contains 12 residues. CDR3 loop: CASSDIERELFF. The CDR3 DNA sequence: TGTGCCAGCAGTGACATAGAGCGGGAGCTGTTTTTT.